What follows are 13 T cell receptor beta chains derived from one specimen sequenced in a study of CD8+CD57+ T cells in acquired aplastic anemia (dated 2018 in TCRdb). Sequencing was performed on an Illumina HiSeq 2000. Genomic DNA served as template for TCR beta VDJ combination and CDR3 sequence profiling. In-frame beta chains were kept once TCRdb had trimmed the public reads at Q25 with fastp and called clones with MiXCR. Here each entry gathers all rows of one CDR3 protein and keeps the most common genes and DNA. This sample holds approximately 380,000 distinct CDR3 sequences; around 68% were observed only once. The ten largest clones represent 4% of the sample. What was sequenced was sorted CD4+, CD8+, or CD8+CD57+ T cells (not recorded which) from PBMCs. The receptors shown here come from a human donor in good health, serving as a control.

In this sample, this clonotype turned up once. The chain has TRBV2 and TRBJ1-4; D uncertain. The CDR3 has 15 amino acids. Trimming shortened V by 6 bases and J by 1 base, and 12 bases separated the two germline ends. Germline CDR1 SNHLY, CDR2 FYNNEI. CDR3 amino acids: CASSQGPGTNEKLFF. The CDR3 bases are TGTGCCAGCAGCCAAGGTCCGGGAACTAATGAAAAACTGTTTTTT.

This clonotype came up many times. This chain connects TRBV30 to TRBJ1-1, with 7 bases that match TRBD1. CDR1 is GTSNPN and CDR2 is SVGIG in the germline V gene (reference sequence). Trimming cost V 4 bases and J 3 bases; bases outside gene matches: 2. This CDR3 comprises 12 residues. Written as DNA, the CDR3 is TGTGCCTGGAAGCAGGGGGACACTGAAGCTTTCTTT. As protein: CAWKQGDTEAFF.

The V and J genes are TRBV3-1 and TRBJ1-4; no definite D call. CDR1 LGHDT and CDR2 YNNKEL come from the germline V gene (reference sequence). The CDR3 is made up of 17 amino acids. V lost 0 bases and J 4 bases, leaving 15 bases between the germline ends. This CDR3 is CASSQEGRTSYNEKLFF. The DNA of the CDR3 is TGTGCCAGCAGCCAAGAGGGGAGGACTTCCTATAATGAAAAACTGTTTTTT. The variable domain in full, completed from reference TRBV3-1 and TRBJ1-4, reads DTAVSQTPKYLVTQMGNDKSIKCEQNLGHDTMYWYKQDSKKFLKIMFSYNNKELIINETVPNRFSPKSPDKAHLNLHINSLELGDSAVYFCASSQEGRTSYNEKLFFGSGTQLSVL.

About this clonotype: As the CDR3 is not closed by the conserved phenylalanine or tryptophan, this likely results from a read error. No DNA is shown, since the ends of the CDR3 on it are uncertain; the CDR3 is the one TCRdb lists. The chain has TRBV15 and TRBJ1-1. Germline loops: CDR1 LNHNV, CDR2 YYDKDF (reference sequence). 15 amino acids form the CDR3, both terminal residues included. The chain's CDR3 is CASRRLAADNTEPSV.

Points on this clonotype: The junction differs from germline at one of its ends, possibly a read error. The genes are TRBV7-2 and TRBJ1-5; D is ambiguous. The length of the CDR3 is 15 residues. Germline values: CDR1 SGHTA, CDR2 FQGNSA. CDR3 in DNA: TGTGCCAGCAGCCCGACGACGGGCCCTGGCCAGCCCCATCATTTT. It yields the protein CASSPTTGPGQPHHF.

This sequence joins TRBV20-1 and TRBJ2-7; D remains unclear. The CDR3 spans 12 residues. V was shortened by 2 bases and J by 6 bases, with 11 bases between the two germline ends. Per germline, CDR1 DFQATT and CDR2 SNEGSKA (reference sequence). This chain's CDR3 is CSARSPGGEQYV. The CDR3, as DNA: TGCAGTGCTAGATCCCCCGGCGGCGAGCAGTACGTC.

A remark on this clonotype: One junction end disagrees with the germline gene, perhaps due to a read error. V and J are TRBV7-6 and TRBJ1-5; 9 bases match TRBD1. The CDR3 covers 14 residues. Germline V gene lookup returns CDR1 SGHVS and CDR2 FNYEAQ. The CDR3 region is CASSQLTGGQEQYF. In nucleotides, the CDR3 is TGTGCCAGCAGCCAGCTGACAGGGGGGCAGGAGCAGTACTTT.

The chain has TRBV20-1 and TRBJ1-4; D perhaps matches TRBD1 (6 bases). The ends were cut back, 3 bases at V and 5 bases at J, with 16 bases in the middle. Germline values: CDR1 DFQATT, CDR2 SNEGSKA (reference sequence). The CDR3 contains 15 residues. The CDR3 sequence is CSARPSPGTNEKLFF. The CDR3, as DNA: TGCAGTGCTAGGCCCTCTCCGGGGACAAATGAAAAACTGTTTTTT.

This clonotype was seen many times. The V call is TRBV29-1, the J call TRBJ1-5; D is perhaps TRBD1 (5 bases). Trimming removed 4 bases from V and 3 bases from J, with 10 bases in between. CDR1 and CDR2 (germline): SQVTM, ANQGSEA. The length of the CDR3 is 13 residues. The CDR3, as DNA: TGCAGCGTTGGGGGCGAGGTCAATCAGCCCCAGCATTTT. It specifies CSVGGEVNQPQHF.

This clonotype was observed a handful of times. Compared with germline, one end of the junction differs, possibly owing to a read error. The CDR3 spells CASSAGTSGAQYFF. The CDR3 DNA follows: TGTGCCAGCAGCGCCGGGACTAGCGGGGCGCAGTATTTTTTT. The gene calls are TRBV7-3 and TRBJ2-3; 13 bases map to TRBD2. The V gene's germline CDR1 is SGHTA and CDR2 FQGTGA. CDR3 length: 14 amino acids.

In its sample, this clonotype was seen many times. The V gene is TRBV11-3, the J gene TRBJ2-2, with TRBD2 matching 8 bases. CDR3 length equals 19 residues. V was clipped by 1 base and J by 3 bases; unmatched bases: 13. Germline assignment: CDR1 SGHNT and CDR2 YENEEA. The CDR3 protein is CASSLGPMRGVEDTGELFF. The CDR3 coding sequence is TGTGCCAGCAGCTTAGGCCCCATGCGGGGGGTCGAGGACACCGGGGAGCTGTTTTTT.

The rearrangement links TRBV7-2 to TRBJ2-7; 9 bases are a match to TRBD2. The CDR3 length is 16 residues. Germline values: CDR1 SGHTA, CDR2 FQGNSA. Trimming at V came to 6 bases and at J to 4 bases, leaving 13 bases not matched to a gene. CDR3 region: CASRSSGAALGYEQYF. The CDR3 bases are TGTGCCAGCAGGTCTAGCGGGGCTGCCCTGGGGTACGAGCAGTACTTC.

The chain recombines TRBV2 with TRBJ2-7; perhaps TRBD1 as D (6 bases). Trimming removed 4 bases from V and 2 bases from J, with 12 bases in between. Germline V gene data show CDR1 as SNHLY and CDR2 as FYNNEI. This CDR3 region has 14 residues. The CDR3: CASSGTVGAYEQYF. For the CDR3, the DNA is TGTGCCAGCAGTGGGACAGTCGGGGCCTACGAGCAGTACTTC.